This is a list of T cell receptor beta chains from one sample in a study of tumor and adjacent non-tumor tissue in lung cancer. TCRdb redid the calling of the multiplex PCR reads with MiXCR, one entry per CDR3 protein. This table has about 75,000 distinct CDR3 sequences, around four fifths appearing once. The sample consisted of lung tumor tissue. These receptors were collected from a woman aged 45 to 65 with non-small cell lung cancer. Each CDR3 is given with its conserved first and last residue. The D gene is left open where the match is weak. A clone size is listed for some rows: how often the clone was seen (once, few, many), or a class if it is expanded.

once	TRBV5-1	TRBJ2-6	.	TGCGCCAGCAGCCCTCGACCCAGTTCTGGGGCCAACGTCCTGACTTTC	CASSPRPSSGANVLTF
.	TRBV19	TRBJ1-1	TRBD1	TGTGCCAGTACGACAGGGAGAGTTCGCACTGAAGCTTTCTTT	CASTTGRVRTEAFF
.	TRBV20-1	TRBJ2-1	.	TGCAGTGCTAAAGGTGCGGAGGGATATGAGCAGTTCTTC	CSAKGAEGYEQFF
.	TRBV29-1	TRBJ1-2	.	TGCAGCGTTACAAGGGGCGCGGACTATGGCTACACCTTC	CSVTRGADYGYTF
.	TRBV11-1	TRBJ1-1	.	TGTGCCAGCAGCAGGGGTTTCGGCACTAAAGCTTTCTTT	CASSRGFGTKAFF
.	TRBV11-2	TRBJ1-4	.	TGTGCCAGCAGTTGGGGGGTGGGCACTAATGAAAAACTGTTTTTT	CASSWGVGTNEKLFF
.	TRBV11-2	TRBJ2-1	.	TGTGCCAACACCTCTTCGGTGGGATCCTACAATGAGCAGTTCTTC	CANTSSVGSYNEQFF
.	TRBV12-3/TRBV12-4	TRBJ2-7	.	TGTGCCAGCAGTTCTTTGGGCGGGCCTCAGGACGAGCAGTACTTC	CASSSLGGPQDEQYF
.	TRBV6-2/TRBV6-3	TRBJ2-2	.	TGCGCCAGCAGTGCAGGCTCCAGGACAGCGAACACCGGGGAGCTGTTTTTT	CASSAGSRTANTGELFF
once	TRBV25-1	TRBJ1-2	.	TGTTCCAGCCGGTTTGGGGGCGGCTACACCTTC	CSSRFGGGYTF